This T cell receptor beta chain stems from a study of early T cells in non-severe SARS-CoV-2 infection. There are 14 residues in the CDR3. Trimming took off 6 bases at V and 5 bases at J, with 15 bases between the two ends. One entry per CDR3 protein, called by TCRdb with MiXCR from the 5' RACE reads. Here the sample spans 65,000 to 95,000 distinct CDR3 sequences, about 12% being singletons. The chain employs TRBV12-3 or TRBV12-4 and TRBJ2-3; no clear D gene. The sample consisted of whole blood, taken at baseline. This sequence was found in an adult who was a healthcare worker with PCR-confirmed SARS-CoV-2 infection or an uninfected control (not recorded which). The donor label of this sample is uncertain. The CDR3 coding sequence is TGTGCCAGCAGGCCCCTCACTGCGCAAGATACGCAGTATTTT. Translated, it gives CASRPLTAQDTQYF.